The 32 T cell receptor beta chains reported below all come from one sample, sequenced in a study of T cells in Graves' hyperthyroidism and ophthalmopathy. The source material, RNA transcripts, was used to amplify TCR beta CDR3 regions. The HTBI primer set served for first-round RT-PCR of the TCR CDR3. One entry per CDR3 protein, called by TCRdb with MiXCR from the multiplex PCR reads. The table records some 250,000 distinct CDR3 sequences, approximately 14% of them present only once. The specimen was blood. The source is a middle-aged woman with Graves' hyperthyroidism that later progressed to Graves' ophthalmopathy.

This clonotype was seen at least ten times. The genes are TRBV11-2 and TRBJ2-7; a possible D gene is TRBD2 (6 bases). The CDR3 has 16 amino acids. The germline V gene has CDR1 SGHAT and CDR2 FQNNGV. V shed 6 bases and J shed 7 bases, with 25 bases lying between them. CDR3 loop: CASSFTPRGTRGEQYF. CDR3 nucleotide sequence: TGTGCCAGCAGTTTTACGCCGAGAGGTACTCGGGGGGAGCAGTACTTC.

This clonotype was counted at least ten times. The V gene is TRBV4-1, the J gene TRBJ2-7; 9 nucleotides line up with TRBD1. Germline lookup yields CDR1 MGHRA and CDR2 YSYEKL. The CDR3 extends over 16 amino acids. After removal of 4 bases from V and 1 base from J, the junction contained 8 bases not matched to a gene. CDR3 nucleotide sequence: TGCGCCAGCAGCCTCCACGGGGGACAGGGATCCTACGAGCAGTACTTC. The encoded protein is CASSLHGGQGSYEQYF.

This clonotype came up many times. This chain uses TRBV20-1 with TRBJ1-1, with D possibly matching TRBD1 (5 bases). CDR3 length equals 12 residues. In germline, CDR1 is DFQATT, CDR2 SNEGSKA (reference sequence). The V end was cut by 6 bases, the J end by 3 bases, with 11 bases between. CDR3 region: CSASPGHTEAFF. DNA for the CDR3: TGCAGTGCCAGCCCAGGGCACACTGAAGCTTTCTTT.

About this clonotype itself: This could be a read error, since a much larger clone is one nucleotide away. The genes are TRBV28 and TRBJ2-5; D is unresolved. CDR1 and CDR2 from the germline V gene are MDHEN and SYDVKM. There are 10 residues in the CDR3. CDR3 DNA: TGTACCAGCACTGGAGAGACCCAGTACTTC. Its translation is CTSTGETQYF.

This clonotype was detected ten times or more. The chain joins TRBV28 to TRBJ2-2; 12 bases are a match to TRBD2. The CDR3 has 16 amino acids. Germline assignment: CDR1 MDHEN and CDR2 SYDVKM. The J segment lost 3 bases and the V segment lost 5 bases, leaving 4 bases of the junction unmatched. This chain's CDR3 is CASSLLAGGDTGELFF. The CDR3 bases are TGTGCCAGCAGTCTGCTAGCGGGAGGGGACACCGGGGAGCTGTTTTTT.

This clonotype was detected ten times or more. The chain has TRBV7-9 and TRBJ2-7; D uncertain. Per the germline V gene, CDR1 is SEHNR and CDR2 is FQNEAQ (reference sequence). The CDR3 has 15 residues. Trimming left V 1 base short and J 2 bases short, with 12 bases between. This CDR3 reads CASSLGAVRPYEQYF. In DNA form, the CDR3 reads TGTGCCAGCAGCTTAGGGGCTGTGCGACCCTACGAGCAGTACTTC.

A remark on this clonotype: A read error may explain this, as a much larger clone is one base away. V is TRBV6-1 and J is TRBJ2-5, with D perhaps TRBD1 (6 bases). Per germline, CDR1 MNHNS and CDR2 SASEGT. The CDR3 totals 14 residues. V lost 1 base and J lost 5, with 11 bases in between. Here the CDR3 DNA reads TGTGCCAGCAGTGAAGGACAGGAGGTGGAGACCCAGTACTTC. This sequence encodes CASSEGQEVETQYF.

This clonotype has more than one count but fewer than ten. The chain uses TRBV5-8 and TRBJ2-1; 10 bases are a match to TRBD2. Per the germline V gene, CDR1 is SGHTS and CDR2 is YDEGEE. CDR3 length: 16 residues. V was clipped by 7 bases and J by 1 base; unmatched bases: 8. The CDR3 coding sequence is TGTGCCAGCTCGTTTCCTAGCGGGAGTTCCTACAATGAGCAGTTCTTC. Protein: CASSFPSGSSYNEQFF.

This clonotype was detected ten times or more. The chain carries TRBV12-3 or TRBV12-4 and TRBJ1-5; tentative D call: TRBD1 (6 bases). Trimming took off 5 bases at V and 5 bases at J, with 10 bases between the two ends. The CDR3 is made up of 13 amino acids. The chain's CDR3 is CASSKQGDQPQHF. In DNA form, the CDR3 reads TGTGCCAGCAGTAAACAGGGTGATCAGCCCCAGCATTTT.

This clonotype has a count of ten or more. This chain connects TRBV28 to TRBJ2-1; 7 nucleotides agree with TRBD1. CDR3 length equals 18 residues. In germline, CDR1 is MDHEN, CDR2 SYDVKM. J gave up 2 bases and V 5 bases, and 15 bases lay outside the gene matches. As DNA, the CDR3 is TGTGCCAGCAGTCTAGGGGGCAAGGACGGAAGGGCCTACAATGAGCAGTTCTTC. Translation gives CASSLGGKDGRAYNEQFF.

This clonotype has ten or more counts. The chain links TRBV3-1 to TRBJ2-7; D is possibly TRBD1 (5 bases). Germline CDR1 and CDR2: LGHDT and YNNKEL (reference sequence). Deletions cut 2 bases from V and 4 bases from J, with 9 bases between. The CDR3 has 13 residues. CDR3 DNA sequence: TGTGCCAGCAGCCAAAACAGGTGGTACGAGCAGTACTTC. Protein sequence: CASSQNRWYEQYF.

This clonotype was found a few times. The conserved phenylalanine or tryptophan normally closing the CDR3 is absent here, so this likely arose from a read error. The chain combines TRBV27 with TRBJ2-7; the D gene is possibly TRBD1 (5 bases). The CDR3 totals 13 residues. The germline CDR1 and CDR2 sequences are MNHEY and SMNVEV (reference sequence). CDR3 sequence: CVSSWGGDYEQYL. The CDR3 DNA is TGTGTCAGCAGTTGGGGCGGTGACTACGAGCAGTACCTC.

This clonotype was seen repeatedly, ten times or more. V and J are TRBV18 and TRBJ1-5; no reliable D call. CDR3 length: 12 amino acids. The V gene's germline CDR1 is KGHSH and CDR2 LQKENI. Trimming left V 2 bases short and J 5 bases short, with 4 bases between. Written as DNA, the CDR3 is TGTGCCAGCTCACCAGAAGATCAGCCCCAGCATTTT. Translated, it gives CASSPEDQPQHF. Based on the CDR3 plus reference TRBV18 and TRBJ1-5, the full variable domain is NAGVMQNPRHLVRRRGQEARLRCSPMKGHSHVYWYRQLPEEGLKFMVYLQKENIIDESGMPKERFSAEFPKEGPSILRIQQVVRGDSAAYFCASSPEDQPQHFGDGTRLSIL.

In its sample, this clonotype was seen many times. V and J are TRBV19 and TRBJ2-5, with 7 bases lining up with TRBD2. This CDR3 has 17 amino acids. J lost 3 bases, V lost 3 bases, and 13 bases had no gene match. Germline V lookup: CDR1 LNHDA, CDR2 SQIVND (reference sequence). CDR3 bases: TGTGCCAGTAGTATCCCGAGGGAGGGGCGTGCGGAAGAGACCCAGTACTTC. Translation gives CASSIPREGRAEETQYF.

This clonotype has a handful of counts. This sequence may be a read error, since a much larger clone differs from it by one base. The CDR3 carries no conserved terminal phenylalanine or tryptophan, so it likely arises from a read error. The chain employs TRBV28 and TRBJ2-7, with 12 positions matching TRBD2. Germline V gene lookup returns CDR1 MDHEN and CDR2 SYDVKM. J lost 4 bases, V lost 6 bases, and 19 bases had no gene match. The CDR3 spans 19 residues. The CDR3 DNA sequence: TGTGCCAGCAGGGGGTCGACAGGGCTTAGGACTAGCGGGAAGTACGAGCAGTACCTC. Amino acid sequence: CASRGSTGLRTSGKYEQYL.

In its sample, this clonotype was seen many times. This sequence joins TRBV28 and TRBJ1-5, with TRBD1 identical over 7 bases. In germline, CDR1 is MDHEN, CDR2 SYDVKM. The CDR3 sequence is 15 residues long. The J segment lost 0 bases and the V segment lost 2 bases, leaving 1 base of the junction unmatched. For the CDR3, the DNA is TGTGCCAGCAGTTTAAGGGGGCGTAGCAATCAGCCCCAGCATTTT. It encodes CASSLRGRSNQPQHF.

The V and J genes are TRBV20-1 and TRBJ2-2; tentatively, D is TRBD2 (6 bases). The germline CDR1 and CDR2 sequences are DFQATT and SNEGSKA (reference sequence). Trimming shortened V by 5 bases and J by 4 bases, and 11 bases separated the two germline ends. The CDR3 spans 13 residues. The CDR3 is CSAPGESTGELFF. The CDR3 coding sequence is TGCAGTGCTCCGGGGGAGAGCACCGGGGAGCTGTTTTTT.

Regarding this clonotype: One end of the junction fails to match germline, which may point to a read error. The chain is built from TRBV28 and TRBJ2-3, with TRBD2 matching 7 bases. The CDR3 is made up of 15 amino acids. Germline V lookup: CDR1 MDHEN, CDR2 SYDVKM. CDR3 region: CAGSKAGLYTDTQYF. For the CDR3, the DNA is TGTGCCGGCAGTAAAGCGGGACTCTACACAGATACGCAGTATTTT.

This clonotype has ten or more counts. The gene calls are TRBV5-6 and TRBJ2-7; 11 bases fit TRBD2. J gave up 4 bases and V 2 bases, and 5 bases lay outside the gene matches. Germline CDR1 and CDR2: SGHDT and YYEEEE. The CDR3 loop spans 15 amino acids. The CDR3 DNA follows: TGTGCCAGCAGCTTCCCGACTAGCGGGATGTACGAGCAGTACTTC. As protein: CASSFPTSGMYEQYF.

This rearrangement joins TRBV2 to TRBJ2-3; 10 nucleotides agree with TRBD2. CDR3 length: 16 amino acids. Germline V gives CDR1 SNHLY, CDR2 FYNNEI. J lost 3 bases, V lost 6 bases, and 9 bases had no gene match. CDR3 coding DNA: TGTGCCAGCAGCACAACCGGGACTAGCGTGACAGATACGCAGTATTTT. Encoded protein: CASSTTGTSVTDTQYF.

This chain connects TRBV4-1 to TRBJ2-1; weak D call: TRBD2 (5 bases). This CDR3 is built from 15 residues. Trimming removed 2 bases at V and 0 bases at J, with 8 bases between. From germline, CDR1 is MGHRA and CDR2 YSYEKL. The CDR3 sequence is CASSQWESSYNEQFF. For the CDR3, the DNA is TGCGCCAGCAGCCAATGGGAGAGCTCCTACAATGAGCAGTTCTTC.

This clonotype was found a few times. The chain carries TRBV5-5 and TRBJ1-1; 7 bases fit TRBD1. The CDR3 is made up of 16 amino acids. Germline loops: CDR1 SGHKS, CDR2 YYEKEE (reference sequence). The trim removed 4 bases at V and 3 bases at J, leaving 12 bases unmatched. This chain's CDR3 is CASSPTGVLGYTEAFF. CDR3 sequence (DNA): TGTGCCAGCAGCCCCACAGGGGTTTTGGGGTACACTGAAGCTTTCTTT. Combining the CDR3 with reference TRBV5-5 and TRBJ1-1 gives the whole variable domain DAGVTQSPTHLIKTRGQQVTLRCSPISGHKSVSWYQQVLGQGPQFIFQYYEKEERGRGNFPDRFSARQFPNYSSELNVNALLLGDSALYLCASSPTGVLGYTEAFFGQGTRLTVV.

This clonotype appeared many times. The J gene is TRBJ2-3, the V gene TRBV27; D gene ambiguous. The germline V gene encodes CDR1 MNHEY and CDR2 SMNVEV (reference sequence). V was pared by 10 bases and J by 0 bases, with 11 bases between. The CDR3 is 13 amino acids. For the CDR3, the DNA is TGTGCCACCCGACTGTCGAGCACAGATACGCAGTATTTT. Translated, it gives CATRLSSTDTQYF.

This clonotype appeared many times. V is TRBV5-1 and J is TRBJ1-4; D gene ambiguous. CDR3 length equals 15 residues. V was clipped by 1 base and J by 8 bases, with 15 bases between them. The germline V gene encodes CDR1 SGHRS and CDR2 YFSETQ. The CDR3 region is CASSLLSGREEKLFF. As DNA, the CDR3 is TGCGCCAGCAGCTTGTTATCGGGGAGAGAGGAAAAACTGTTTTTT.

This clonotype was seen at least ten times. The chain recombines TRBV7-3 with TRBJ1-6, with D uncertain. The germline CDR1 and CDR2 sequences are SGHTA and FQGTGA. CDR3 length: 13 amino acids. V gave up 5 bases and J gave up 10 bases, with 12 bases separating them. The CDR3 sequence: CASSPRPGSPLHF. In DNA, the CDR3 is TGTGCCAGCAGCCCCCGTCCTGGGTCACCCCTCCACTTT.

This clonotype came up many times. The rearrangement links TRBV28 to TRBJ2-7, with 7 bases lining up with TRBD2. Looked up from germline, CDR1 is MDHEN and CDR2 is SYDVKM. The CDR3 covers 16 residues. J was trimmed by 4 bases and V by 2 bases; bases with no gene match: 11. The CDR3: CASSLASGARRYEQYF. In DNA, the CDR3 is TGTGCCAGCAGTTTAGCCAGCGGGGCGAGGAGGTACGAGCAGTACTTC.

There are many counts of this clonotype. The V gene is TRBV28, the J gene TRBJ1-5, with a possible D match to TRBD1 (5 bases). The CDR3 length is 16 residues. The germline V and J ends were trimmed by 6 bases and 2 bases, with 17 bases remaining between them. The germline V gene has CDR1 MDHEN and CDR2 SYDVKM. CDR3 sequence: CASRPYKGYGNQPQHF. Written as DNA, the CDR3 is TGTGCCAGCAGACCCTACAAGGGGTATGGCAATCAGCCCCAGCATTTT. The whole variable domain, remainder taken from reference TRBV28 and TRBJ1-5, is DVKVTQSSRYLVKRTGEKVFLECVQDMDHENMFWYRQDPGLGLRLIYFSYDVKMKEKGDIPEGYSVSREKKERFSLILESASTNQTSMYLCASRPYKGYGNQPQHFGDGTRLSIL.

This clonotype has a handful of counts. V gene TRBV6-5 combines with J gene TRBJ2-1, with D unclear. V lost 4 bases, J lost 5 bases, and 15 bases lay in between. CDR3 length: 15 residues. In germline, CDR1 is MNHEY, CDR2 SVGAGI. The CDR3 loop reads CASSSLVGFHNEQFF. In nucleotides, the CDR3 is TGTGCCAGCAGTTCACTCGTTGGTTTCCACAATGAGCAGTTCTTC.

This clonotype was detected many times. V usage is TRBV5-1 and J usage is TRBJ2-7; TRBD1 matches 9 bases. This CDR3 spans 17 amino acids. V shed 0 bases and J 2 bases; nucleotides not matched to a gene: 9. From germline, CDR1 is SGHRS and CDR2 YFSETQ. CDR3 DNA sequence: TGCGCCAGCAGCTTGGCCAATACGCGGGACAGGGCCTACGAGCAGTACTTC. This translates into CASSLANTRDRAYEQYF.

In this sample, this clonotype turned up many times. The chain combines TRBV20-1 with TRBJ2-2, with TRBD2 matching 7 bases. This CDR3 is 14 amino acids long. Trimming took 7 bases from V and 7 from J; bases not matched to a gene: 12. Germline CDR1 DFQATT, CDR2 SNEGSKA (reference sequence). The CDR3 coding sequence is TGCAGTGGCTCGGCGGGAGTATATGGCGGGGAGCTGTTTTTT. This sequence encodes CSGSAGVYGGELFF.

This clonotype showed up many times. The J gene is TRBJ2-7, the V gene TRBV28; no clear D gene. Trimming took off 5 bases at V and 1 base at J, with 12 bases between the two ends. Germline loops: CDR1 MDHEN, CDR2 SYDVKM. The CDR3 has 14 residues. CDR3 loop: CASSPRVGSYEQYF. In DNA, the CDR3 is TGTGCCAGCAGTCCCCGAGTAGGGTCCTACGAGCAGTACTTC.

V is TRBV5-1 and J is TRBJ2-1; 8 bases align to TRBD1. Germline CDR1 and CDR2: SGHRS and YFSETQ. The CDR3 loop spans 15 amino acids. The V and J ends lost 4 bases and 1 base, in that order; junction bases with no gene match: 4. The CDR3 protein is CASSTQGGSYNEQFF. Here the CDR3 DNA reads TGCGCCAGCAGCACACAGGGGGGTTCCTACAATGAGCAGTTCTTC.